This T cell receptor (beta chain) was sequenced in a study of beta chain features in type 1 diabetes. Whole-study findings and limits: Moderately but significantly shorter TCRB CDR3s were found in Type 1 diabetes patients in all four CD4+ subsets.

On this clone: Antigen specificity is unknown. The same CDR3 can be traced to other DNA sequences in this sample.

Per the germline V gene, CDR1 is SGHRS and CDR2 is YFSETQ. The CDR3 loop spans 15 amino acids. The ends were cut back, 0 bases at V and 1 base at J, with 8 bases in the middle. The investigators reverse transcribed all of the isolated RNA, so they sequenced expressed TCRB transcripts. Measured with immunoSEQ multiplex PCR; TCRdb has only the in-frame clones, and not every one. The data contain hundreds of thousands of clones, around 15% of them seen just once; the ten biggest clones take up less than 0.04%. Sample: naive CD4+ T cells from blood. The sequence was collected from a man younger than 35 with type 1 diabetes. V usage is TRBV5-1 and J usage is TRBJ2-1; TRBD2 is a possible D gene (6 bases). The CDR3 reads CASSLEGGSYNEQFF. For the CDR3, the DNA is TGCGCCAGCAGCTTGGAAGGAGGGTCCTACAATGAGCAGTTCTTC.